The clone carrying this T cell receptor (beta chain) was picked up a small number of times. The sample belongs to a study of blood T cell repertoires in COVID-19. V shed 0 bases and J shed 0 bases, with 6 bases lying between them. The CDR3 runs 14 residues. CDR1 and CDR2 from the germline V gene are LGHNA and YNFKEQ. Original handling: Estimated nucleated cell counts came from reference gene primer amplification. Sequencing was performed with immunoSEQ multiplex PCR; in TCRdb, only in-frame clones are kept and a portion is missing. That table supplies the V and J calls and clone size; D and trimming were determined from the DNA. Of roughly 180,000 clones listed, 70% to 85% were seen once; the top ten hold 4.5% to 6.5%.

The sequencing sample was made of peripheral blood. The receptor was derived from a woman aged 25 to 39 with acute or convalescent COVID-19. The rearrangement joins TRBV4-2 to TRBJ2-7; D unclear. The CDR3 region is CASSQEQFSYEQYF. DNA of the CDR3: TGTGCCAGCAGCCAAGAGCAGTTCTCCTACGAGCAGTACTTC.